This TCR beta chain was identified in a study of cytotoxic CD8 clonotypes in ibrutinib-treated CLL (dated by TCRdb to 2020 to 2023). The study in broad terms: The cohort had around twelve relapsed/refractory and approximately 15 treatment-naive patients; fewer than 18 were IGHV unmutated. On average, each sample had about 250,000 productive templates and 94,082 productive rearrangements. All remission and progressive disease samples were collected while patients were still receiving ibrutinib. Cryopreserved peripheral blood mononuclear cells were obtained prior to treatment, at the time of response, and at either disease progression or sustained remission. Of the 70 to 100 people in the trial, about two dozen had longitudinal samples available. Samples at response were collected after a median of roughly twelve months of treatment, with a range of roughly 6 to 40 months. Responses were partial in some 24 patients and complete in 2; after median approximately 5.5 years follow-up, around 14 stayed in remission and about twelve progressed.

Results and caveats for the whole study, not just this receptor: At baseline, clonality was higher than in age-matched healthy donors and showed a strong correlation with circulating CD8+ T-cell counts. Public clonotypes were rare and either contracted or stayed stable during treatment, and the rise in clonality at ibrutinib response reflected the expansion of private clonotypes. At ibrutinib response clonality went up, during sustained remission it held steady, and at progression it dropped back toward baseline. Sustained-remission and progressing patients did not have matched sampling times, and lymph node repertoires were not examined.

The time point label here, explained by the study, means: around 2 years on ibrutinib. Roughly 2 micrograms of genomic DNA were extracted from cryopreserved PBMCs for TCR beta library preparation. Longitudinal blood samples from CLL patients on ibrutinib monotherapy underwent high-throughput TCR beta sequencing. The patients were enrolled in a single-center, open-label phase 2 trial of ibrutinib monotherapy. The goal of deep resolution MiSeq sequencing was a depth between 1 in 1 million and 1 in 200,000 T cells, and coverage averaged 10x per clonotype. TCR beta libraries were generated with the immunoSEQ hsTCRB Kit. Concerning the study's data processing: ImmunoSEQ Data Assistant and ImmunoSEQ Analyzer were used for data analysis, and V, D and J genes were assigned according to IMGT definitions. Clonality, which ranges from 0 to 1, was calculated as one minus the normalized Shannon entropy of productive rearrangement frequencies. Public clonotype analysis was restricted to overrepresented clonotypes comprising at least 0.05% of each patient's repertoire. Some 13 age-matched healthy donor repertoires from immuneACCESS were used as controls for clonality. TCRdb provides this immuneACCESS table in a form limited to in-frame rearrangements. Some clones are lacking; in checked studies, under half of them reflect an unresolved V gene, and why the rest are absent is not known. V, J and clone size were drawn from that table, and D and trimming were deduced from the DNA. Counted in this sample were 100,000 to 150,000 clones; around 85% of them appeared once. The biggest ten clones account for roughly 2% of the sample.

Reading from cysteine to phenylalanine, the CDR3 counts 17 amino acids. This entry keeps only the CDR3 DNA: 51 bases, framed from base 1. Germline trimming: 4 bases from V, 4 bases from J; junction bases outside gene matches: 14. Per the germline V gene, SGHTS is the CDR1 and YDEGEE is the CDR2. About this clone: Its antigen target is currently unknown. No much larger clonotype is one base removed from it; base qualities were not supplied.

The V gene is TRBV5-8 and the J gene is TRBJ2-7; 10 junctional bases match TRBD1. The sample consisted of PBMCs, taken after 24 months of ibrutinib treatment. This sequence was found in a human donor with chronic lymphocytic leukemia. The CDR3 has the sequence CASSQDSTGTGDYEQYF. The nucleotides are TGTGCCAGCAGCCAAGATTCCACCGGGACAGGGGATTACGAGCAGTACTTC. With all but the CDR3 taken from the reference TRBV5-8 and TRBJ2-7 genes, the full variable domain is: EAGVTQSPTHLIKTRGQQATLRCSPISGHTSVYWYQQALGLGLQFLLWYDEGEERNRGNFPPRFSGRQFPNYSSELNVNALELEDSALYLCASSQDSTGTGDYEQYFGPGTRLTVT.